The clone carrying this T cell receptor beta chain has at least ten counts. Antigen: not known. The CDR3 covers 10 residues. V dropped 6 bases and J dropped 3 bases, with 2 bases sitting between them. CDR1 and CDR2 (germline): ENHRY, SYGVKD. MiXCR was run by TCRdb on the reads, yielding one entry per CDR3 protein. The data show hundreds of thousands of distinct CDR3 sequences, roughly 6.5% seen once. The data stem from a study of T cell repertoires in cytomegalovirus infection. As for the study in general: Matching HLA type and CMV infection were both indicated by public TCR beta signatures. Whole-study results and caveats: The ex vivo response showed dominance by HLA-C-restricted CMV-specific TCR beta clonotypes. Cumulative frequency (of public TCR beta family members) identified carriers of CMV plus the relevant HLA.

This receptor was identified in a human donor in good health (CMV status not recorded). Some clones in this sample may be carry-over from other donors' samples. The chain links TRBV10-3 to TRBJ1-2; D gene unclear. The specimen sequenced was PBMCs. The CDR3 region is CAISDYGYTF. The CDR3 coding sequence is TGTGCCATCAGCGACTATGGCTACACCTTC.